In its sample, the clone carrying this T cell receptor (beta chain) was seen a few times. TCR beta CDR3 region amplification was performed from RNA transcripts. Initially, a first-round RT-PCR of the TCR CDR3 employed the HTBI primer set. TCRdb redid the calling of the multiplex PCR reads with MiXCR, one entry per CDR3 protein. The sample lists 400,000 to 600,000 distinct CDR3 sequences, less than 25% occurring once. The sample is drawn from a study of T cells in Graves' hyperthyroidism and ophthalmopathy. CDR1 is DFQATT and CDR2 is SNEGSKA in the germline V gene (reference sequence). The CDR3 runs 14 residues. V lost 7 bases, J lost 1 base, and 13 bases lay in between. Calling Graves' hyperthyroidism stable meant ophthalmopathy did not progress within 18 months. Newly diagnosed hyperthyroidism, duration under 2 months, in patients aged 18 to 65.

This clonotype originated in a man between 18 and 35 years old with Graves' hyperthyroidism. The sample was blood. The chain is built from TRBV20-1 and TRBJ2-2; D not resolved. CDR3 sequence: CSVIDGLNTGELFF. The CDR3 DNA reads as TGCAGTGTTATAGACGGGTTGAACACCGGGGAGCTGTTTTTT.